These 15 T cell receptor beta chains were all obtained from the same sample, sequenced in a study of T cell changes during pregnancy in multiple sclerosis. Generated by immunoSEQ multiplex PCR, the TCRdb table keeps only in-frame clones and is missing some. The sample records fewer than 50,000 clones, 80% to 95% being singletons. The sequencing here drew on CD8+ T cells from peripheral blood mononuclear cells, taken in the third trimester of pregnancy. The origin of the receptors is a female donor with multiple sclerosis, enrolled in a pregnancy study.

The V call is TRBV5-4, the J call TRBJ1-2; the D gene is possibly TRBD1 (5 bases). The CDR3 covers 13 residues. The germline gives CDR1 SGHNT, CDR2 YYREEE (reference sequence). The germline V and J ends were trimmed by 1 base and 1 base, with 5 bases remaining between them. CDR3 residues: CASSLRGNYGYTF. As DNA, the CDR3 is TGTGCCAGCAGCTTGAGGGGTAACTATGGCTACACCTTC.

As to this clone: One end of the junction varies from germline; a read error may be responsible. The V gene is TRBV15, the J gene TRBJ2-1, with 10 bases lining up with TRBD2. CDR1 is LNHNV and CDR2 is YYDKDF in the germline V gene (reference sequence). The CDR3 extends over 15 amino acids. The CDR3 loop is CATSGEGLAVNEQFF. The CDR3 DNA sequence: TGTGCCACCAGCGGAGAAGGACTAGCGGTCAATGAGCAGTTCTTC.

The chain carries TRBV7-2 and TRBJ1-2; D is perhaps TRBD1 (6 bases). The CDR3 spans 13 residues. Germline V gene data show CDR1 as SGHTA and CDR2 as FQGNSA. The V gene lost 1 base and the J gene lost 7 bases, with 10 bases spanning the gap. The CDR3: CASSLGRGGGYTF. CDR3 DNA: TGTGCCAGCAGCTTAGGCAGGGGCGGTGGCTACACCTTC.

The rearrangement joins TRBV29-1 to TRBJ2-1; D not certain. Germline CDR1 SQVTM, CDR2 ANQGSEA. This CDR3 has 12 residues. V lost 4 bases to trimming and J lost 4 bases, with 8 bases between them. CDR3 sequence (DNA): TGCAGCGTTGGTAAACAGTACAATGAGCAGTTCTTC. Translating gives CSVGKQYNEQFF.

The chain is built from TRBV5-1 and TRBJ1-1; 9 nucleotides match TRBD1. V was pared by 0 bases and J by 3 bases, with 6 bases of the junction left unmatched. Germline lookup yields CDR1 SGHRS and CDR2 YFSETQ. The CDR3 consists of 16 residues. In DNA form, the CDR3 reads TGCGCCAGCAGCTTGGTTCCGACAGGGGGGGACACTGAAGCTTTCTTT. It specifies CASSLVPTGGDTEAFF.

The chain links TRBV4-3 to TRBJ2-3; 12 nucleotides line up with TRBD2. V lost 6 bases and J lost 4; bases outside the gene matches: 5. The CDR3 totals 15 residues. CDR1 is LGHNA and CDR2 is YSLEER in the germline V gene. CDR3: CASRTLAGGSDTQYF. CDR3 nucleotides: TGCGCCAGCAGGACCCTAGCGGGAGGGTCAGATACGCAGTATTTT.

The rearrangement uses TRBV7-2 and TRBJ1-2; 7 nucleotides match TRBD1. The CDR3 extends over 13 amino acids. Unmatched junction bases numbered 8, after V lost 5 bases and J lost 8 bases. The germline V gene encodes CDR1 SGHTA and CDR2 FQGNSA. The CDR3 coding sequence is TGTGCCAGCAGCGACAGGGAATCGGACGGCTACACCTTC. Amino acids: CASSDRESDGYTF.

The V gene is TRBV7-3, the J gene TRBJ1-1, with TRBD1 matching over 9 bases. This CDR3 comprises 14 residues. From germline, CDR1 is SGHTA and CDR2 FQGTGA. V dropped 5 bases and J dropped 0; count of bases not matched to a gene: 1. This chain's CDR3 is CASSRDRVNTEAFF. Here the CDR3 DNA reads TGTGCCAGCAGCAGGGACAGGGTGAACACTGAAGCTTTCTTT.

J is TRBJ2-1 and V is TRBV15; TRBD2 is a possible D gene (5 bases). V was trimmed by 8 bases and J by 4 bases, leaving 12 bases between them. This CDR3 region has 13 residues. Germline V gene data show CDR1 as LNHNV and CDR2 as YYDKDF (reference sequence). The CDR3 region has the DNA TGTGCCACCGGCGAGGGAGTTTACAATGAGCAGTTCTTC. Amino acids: CATGEGVYNEQFF.

The CDR3 spells CASSGRGLANTGELFF. The DNA for the CDR3 is TGTGCCAGTAGTGGGCGAGGACTAGCGAACACCGGGGAGCTGTTTTTT. The chain is built from TRBV19 and TRBJ2-2; 7 positions agree with TRBD2. V lost 5 bases and J lost 0; bases outside the gene matches: 6. Germline V gene lookup returns CDR1 LNHDA and CDR2 SQIVND (reference sequence). This CDR3 is 16 amino acids long.

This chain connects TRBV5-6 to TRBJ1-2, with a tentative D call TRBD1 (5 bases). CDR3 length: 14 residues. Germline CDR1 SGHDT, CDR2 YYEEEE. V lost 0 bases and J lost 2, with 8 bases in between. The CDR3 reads CASSLGGTNYGYTF. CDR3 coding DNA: TGTGCCAGCAGCTTGGGCGGGACGAACTATGGCTACACCTTC.

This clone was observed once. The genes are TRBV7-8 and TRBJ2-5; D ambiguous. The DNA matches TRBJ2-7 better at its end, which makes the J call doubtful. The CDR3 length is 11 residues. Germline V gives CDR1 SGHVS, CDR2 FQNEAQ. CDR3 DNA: TGTGCCAGCAGCTTAGAATACGAGCAGTACTTC. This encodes CASSLEYEQYF.

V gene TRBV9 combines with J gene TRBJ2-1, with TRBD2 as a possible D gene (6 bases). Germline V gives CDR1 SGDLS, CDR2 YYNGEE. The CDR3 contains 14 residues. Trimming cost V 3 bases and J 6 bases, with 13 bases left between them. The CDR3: CASSADGDFNEQFF. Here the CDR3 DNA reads TGTGCCAGCAGCGCAGATGGGGACTTCAATGAGCAGTTCTTC.

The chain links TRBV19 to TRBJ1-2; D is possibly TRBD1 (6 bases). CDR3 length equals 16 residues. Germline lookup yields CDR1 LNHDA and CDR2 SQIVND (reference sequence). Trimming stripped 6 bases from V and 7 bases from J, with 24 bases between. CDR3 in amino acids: CASRDSRLGALGGYTF. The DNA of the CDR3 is TGTGCCAGTAGAGATTCTAGGTTGGGGGCTTTAGGTGGCTACACCTTC.

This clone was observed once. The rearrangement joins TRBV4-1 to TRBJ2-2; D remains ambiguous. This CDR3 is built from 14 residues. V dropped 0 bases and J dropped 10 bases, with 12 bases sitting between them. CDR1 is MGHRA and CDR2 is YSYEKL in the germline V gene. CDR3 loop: CASSQDPASEELFF. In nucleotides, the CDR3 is TGCGCCAGCAGCCAAGATCCAGCTAGTGAGGAGCTGTTTTTT.